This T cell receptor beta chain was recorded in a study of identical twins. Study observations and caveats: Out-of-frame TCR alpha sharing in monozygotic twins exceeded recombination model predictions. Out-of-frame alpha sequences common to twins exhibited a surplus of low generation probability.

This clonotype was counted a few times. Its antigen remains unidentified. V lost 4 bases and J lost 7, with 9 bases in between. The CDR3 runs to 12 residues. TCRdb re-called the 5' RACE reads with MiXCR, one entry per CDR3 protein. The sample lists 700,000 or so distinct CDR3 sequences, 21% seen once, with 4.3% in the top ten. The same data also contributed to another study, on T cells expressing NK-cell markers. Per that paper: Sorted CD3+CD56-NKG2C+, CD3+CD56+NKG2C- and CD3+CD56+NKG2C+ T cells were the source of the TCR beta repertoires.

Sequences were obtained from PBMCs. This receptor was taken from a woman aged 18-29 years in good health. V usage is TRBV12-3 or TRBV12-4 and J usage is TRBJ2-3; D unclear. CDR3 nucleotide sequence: TGTGCCAGCAGTTCTCGGGTCCATACGCAGTATTTT. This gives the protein CASSSRVHTQYF.